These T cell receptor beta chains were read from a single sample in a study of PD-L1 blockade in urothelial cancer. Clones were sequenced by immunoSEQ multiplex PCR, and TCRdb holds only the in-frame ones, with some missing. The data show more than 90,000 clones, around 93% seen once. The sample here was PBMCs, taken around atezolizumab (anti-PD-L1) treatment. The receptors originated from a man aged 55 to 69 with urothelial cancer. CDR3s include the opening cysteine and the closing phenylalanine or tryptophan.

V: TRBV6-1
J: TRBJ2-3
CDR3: CASIRETTDTQYF

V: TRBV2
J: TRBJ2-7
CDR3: CASSRQARSYEQYF

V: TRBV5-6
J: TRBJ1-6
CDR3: CASSPQRVLGNSPLHF

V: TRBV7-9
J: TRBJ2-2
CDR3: CASRKDSSNTGELFF

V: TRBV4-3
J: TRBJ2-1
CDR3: CASSQGSRTGYNEQFF

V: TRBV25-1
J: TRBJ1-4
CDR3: CASSDSGGAGEKLFF

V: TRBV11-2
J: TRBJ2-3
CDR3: CASSWDRVVDTQYF

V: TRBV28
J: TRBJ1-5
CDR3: CASRWTGGLSNQPQHF

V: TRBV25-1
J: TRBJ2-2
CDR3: CARETRRTGFYTGELFF

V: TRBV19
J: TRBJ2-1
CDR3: CASSAPGQGDNEQFF

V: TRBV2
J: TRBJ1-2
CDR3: CASSVGGGEYGYTF

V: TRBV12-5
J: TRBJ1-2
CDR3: CASGLVPIQGIYGYTF

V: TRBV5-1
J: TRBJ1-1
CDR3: CASSPQQGRTEAFF

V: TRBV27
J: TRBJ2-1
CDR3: CASIKGTGQFGEQFF

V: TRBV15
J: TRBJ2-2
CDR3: CATSRDRVGGAGELFF

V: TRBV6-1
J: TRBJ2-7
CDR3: CASRPWGGYEQYF